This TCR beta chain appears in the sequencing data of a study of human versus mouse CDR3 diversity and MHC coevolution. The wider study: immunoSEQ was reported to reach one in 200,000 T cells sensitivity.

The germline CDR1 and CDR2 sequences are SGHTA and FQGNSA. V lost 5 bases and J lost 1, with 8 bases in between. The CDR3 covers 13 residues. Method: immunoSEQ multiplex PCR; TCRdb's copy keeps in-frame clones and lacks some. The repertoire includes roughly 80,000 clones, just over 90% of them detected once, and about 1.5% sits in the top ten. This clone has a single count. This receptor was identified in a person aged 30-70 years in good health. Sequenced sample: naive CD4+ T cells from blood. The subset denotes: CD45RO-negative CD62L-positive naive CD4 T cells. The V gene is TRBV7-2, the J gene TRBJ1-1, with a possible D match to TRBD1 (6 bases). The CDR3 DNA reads TGTGCCAGCAGCCAGGGACAGAACACTGAAGCTTTCTTT. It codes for CASSQGQNTEAFF.